This TCR beta chain stems from a study of vaccination and CD4 T cells after COVID-19. Looking at the study overall: Post-COVID specimens were obtained a median about 100 days after diagnosis (range 35 to 161). Overlapping peptides covering the spike proteins of SARS-CoV-2, HCoV-NL63, HCoV-OC43 and HCoV-229E were added to stimulate cells.

The Oncomine TCR Beta short-read assay was what sequenced the DNA obtained from cultured CD4+ T cells. Each CDR3 protein gets one entry after TCRdb re-called the PCR reads with MiXCR. The data contain some 23,000 distinct CDR3 sequences, 43% of them singletons. The sample holds a few counts of this clonotype. The target antigen is unknown. As for time point: late sampling 161 to 241 days after vaccination in a few convalescent patients. The treatment denotes: approximately 9-day PBMC culture with coronavirus spike peptide pools or control peptides (ViraFEST assay). A few million PBMCs were grown per well alongside about 10 IU/ml IL-2 and roughly 9.3 ug/ml peptide pools. It was on days 3 and 7 that half the medium was replaced with fresh IL-2 medium. The ends lost 1 base at V and 3 bases at J; junction bases unmatched: 11. The CDR3 is 17 amino acids. Germline loops: CDR1 SEHNR, CDR2 FQNEAQ (reference sequence).

Specimen: CD4+ T cells from blood, cultured in vitro, collected about 7 months after SARS-CoV-2 vaccination. The TCR was taken from a human donor who had recovered from COVID-19. The V call is TRBV7-9, the J call TRBJ1-1, with 7 bases fitting TRBD1. CDR3 region: CASSLGARTGSDTEAFF. The DNA for the CDR3 is TGTGCCAGCAGCTTAGGGGCTCGGACAGGCTCTGACACTGAAGCTTTCTTT.